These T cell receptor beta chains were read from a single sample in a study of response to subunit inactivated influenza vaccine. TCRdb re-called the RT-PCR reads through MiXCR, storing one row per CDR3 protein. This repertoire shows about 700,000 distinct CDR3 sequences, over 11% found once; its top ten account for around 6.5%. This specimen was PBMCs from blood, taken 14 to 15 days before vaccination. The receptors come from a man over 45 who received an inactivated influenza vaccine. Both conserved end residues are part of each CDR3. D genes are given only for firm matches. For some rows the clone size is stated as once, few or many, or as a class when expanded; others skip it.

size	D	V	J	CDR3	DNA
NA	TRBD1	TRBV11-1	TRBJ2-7	CASSSDRGRIKYSYEQYF	TGTGCCAGCAGCTCGGACAGGGGGCGAATCAAATATTCCTACGAGCAGTACTTC
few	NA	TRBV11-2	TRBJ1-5	CASSTLSRGQPQHF	TGTGCCAGCAGCACTCTAAGTCGGGGTCAGCCCCAGCATTTT
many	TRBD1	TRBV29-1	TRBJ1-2	CSAPEGAGGYTF	TGCAGCGCCCCCGAGGGGGCCGGGGGCTACACCTTC
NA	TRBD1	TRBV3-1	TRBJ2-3	CASSPYLGTGVSADTQYF	TGTGCCAGCAGCCCCTACCTGGGGACAGGGGTATCTGCAGATACGCAGTATTTT
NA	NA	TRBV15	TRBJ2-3	CATSRDGRARADTQYF	TGTGCCACCAGCAGAGATGGGCGGGCGCGGGCAGATACGCAGTATTTT
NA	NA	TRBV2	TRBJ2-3	CASLGPTDTQYF	TGTGCCAGCTTGGGGCCCACAGATACGCAGTATTTT
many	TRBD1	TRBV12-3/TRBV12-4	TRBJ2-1	CASSLSGTGNEQFF	TGTGCCAGCAGTTTGTCTGGGACAGGGAATGAGCAGTTCTTC
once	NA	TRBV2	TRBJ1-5	CASSGDRRNQPQHF	TGTGCCAGCAGTGGGGACCGACGCAATCAGCCCCAGCATTTT
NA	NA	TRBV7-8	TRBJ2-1	CASSLGPRGAPYNEQFF	TGTGCCAGCAGCTTAGGCCCCAGGGGGGCCCCCTACAATGAGCAGTTCTTC
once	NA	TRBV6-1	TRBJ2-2	CASSEWSDNTGELFF	TGTGCCAGCAGTGAATGGTCAGACAACACCGGGGAGCTGTTTTTT
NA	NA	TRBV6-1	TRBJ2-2	CASSEIPGQPGELFF	TGTGCCAGCAGTGAAATCCCCGGACAACCCGGGGAGCTGTTTTTT
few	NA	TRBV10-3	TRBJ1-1	CALQLSLSTEAFF	TGTGCCCTCCAACTGAGTTTGAGCACTGAAGCTTTCTTT
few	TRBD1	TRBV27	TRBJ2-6	CASKGRTGGGSGANVLTF	TGTGCCAGCAAGGGGAGGACAGGGGGCGGCTCTGGGGCCAACGTCCTGACTTTC
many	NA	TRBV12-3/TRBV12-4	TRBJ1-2	CASRTIPYGYTF	TGTGCCAGCAGGACGATTCCATATGGCTACACCTTC
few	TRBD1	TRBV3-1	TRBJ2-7	CASSQQGVDEQYF	TGTGCCAGCAGCCAACAGGGGGTAGACGAGCAGTACTTC
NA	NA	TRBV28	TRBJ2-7	CATTLGTQVYEQYF	TGTGCCACGACCCTCGGAACCCAGGTCTACGAGCAGTACTTC
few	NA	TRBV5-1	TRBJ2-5	CASSAAYSMQETQYF	TGCGCCAGCAGCGCGGCTTACTCCATGCAAGAGACCCAGTACTTC
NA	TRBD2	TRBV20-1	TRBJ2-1	CSTRGVAGWDEQFF	TGCAGTACTAGAGGAGTAGCGGGGTGGGATGAGCAGTTCTTC
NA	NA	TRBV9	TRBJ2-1	CASSVEATNNEQFF	TGTGCCAGCAGCGTAGAGGCAACAAACAATGAGCAGTTCTTC
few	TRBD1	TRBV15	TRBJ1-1	CATSVSRGQNTEAFF	TGTGCCACCAGCGTAAGCAGGGGGCAGAACACTGAAGCTTTCTTT
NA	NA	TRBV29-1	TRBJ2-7	CSARGVLGEQYF	TGCAGCGCCCGGGGAGTCCTTGGCGAGCAGTACTTC
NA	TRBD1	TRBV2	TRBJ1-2	CASSSMTGANYGYTF	TGTGCCAGCAGTTCTATGACAGGGGCCAACTATGGCTACACCTTC